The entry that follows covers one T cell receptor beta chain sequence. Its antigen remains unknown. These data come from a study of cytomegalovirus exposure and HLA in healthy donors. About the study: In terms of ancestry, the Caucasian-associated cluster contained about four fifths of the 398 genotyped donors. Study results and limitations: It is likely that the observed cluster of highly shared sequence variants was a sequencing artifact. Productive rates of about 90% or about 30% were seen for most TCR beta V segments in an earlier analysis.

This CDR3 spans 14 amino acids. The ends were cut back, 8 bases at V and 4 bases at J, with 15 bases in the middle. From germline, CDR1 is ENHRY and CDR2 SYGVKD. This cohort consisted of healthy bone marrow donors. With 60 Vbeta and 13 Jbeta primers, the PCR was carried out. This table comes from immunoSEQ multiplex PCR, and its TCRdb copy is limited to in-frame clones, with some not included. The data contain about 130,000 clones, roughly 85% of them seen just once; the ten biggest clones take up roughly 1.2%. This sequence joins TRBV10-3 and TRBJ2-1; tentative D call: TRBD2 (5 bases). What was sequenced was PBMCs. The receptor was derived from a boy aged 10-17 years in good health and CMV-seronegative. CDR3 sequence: CAILKGEDYNEQFF. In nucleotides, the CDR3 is TGTGCCATCCTCAAGGGAGAGGATTACAATGAGCAGTTCTTC.